Presented here are 28 T cell receptor beta chains from one specimen sequenced in a study of T-cell memory formation after mild COVID-19 (TCRdb year 2021). The receptor library was made with 5' RACE. Sequencing instrument: Illumina NovaSeq 6000. Starting from the raw public reads, TCRdb applied fastp trimming at Q25, assembled clones with MiXCR and retained in-frame beta chains. When rows share a CDR3 protein, they turn into one entry using the most common DNA and genes. In all, the sample holds more than 400,000 distinct CDR3 sequences, and 15% to 20% of those were seen once. The top ten hold about 12% of the sample. The sequenced material came from PBMCs or a T cell subset sorted from them (not recorded which). Receptor source: an adult woman who had mild COVID-19 (a few samples of this study predate the infection). The sample titles of this study are shuffled in the database, so cell type and time point are left out; the donor was told from shared clones.

There are many counts of this clonotype. The V and J genes are TRBV7-2 and TRBJ1-1; 7 bases agree with TRBD1. Germline values: CDR1 SGHTA, CDR2 FQGNSA. The CDR3 is made up of 15 amino acids. V was clipped by 3 bases and J by 4 bases; unmatched bases: 8. For the CDR3, the DNA is TGTGCCAGCAGCTTCCAAAACGCAGGGGGCACTGAAGCTTTCTTT. Residues: CASSFQNAGGTEAFF.

The V gene is TRBV12-3 or TRBV12-4, the J gene TRBJ2-7; D uncertain. Trimming stripped 7 bases from V and 0 bases from J, with 7 bases between. This CDR3 spans 12 amino acids. The CDR3 DNA reads TGTGCCAGCAACGACGGCTCCTACGAGCAGTACTTC. Residues: CASNDGSYEQYF.

V usage is TRBV4-1 and J usage is TRBJ2-2; D is ambiguous. V was clipped by 0 bases and J by 5 bases, with 13 bases between them. Germline V gene data show CDR1 as MGHRA and CDR2 as YSYEKL. The CDR3 consists of 16 residues. The CDR3 nucleotides are TGCGCCAGCAGCCAAGATAGGAGCAGGCTAACCGGGGAGCTGTTTTTT. Its protein product is CASSQDRSRLTGELFF.

The rearrangement uses TRBV5-1 and TRBJ1-1; 7 bases agree with TRBD1. This CDR3 region has 16 residues. Germline CDR1 is SGHRS and CDR2 is YFSETQ. The trim removed 4 bases at V and 4 bases at J, leaving 13 bases unmatched. The CDR3 DNA is TGCGCCAGCAGCCCGACAGGGAGCCTCGCGGGCACTGAAGCTTTCTTT. Its translation is CASSPTGSLAGTEAFF.

This clonotype occurred a few times. V gene TRBV7-6 combines with J gene TRBJ2-3, with D possibly TRBD1 on 6 matching bases. This CDR3 is built from 14 residues. V was cut by 2 bases and J by 4 bases, with 10 bases left in between. CDR1 is SGHVS and CDR2 is FNYEAQ in the germline V gene. CDR3 loop: CASSLQGNPDTQYF. CDR3 nucleotide sequence: TGTGCCAGCAGCTTACAGGGGAACCCAGATACGCAGTATTTT.

The chain is built from TRBV2 and TRBJ2-3, with D unclear. V gave up 4 bases and J gave up 1 base, with 12 bases separating them. Germline assignment: CDR1 SNHLY and CDR2 FYNNEI. This CDR3 spans 15 amino acids. CDR3 coding DNA: TGTGCCAGCAGTGGTCGTCCTAGTGGCACAGATACGCAGTATTTT. Amino acid sequence: CASSGRPSGTDTQYF.

This clonotype was seen ten or more times. The rearrangement uses TRBV24-1 and TRBJ1-1; 10 bases map to TRBD1. V shed 2 bases and J 1 base; nucleotides not matched to a gene: 3. The CDR3 loop spans 16 amino acids. Germline-derived CDR1 and CDR2 are KGHDR and SFDVKD. This chain's CDR3 is CATSDSGQGTNTEAFF. The CDR3 DNA follows: TGTGCCACCAGTGATTCGGGACAGGGGACGAACACTGAAGCTTTCTTT.

The chain employs TRBV14 and TRBJ2-7, with 7 bases identical to TRBD1. The CDR3 length is 14 residues. The ends lost 4 bases at V and 3 bases at J; junction bases unmatched: 6. The germline V gene encodes CDR1 SGHDN and CDR2 FVKESK. The CDR3 DNA reads as TGTGCCAGCAGCCCCGGGACAGACAACTACGAGCAGTACTTC. Its translation: CASSPGTDNYEQYF.

This clonotype turned up a few times. The V gene is TRBV9, the J gene TRBJ1-5, with D possibly TRBD1 on 6 matching bases. Germline V gives CDR1 SGDLS, CDR2 YYNGEE. With 3 bases removed from V and 4 bases from J, the gap between germline ends came to 14 bases. CDR3 length: 15 residues. CDR3 sequence reads: CASSATGSRNQPQHF. DNA for the CDR3: TGTGCCAGCAGCGCTACAGGGTCTCGGAATCAGCCCCAGCATTTT.

A single count supports this clonotype. The chain uses TRBV5-1 and TRBJ2-5; 8 bases agree with TRBD2. Trimming removed 3 bases from V and 1 base from J; junction bases left unmatched: 5. The CDR3 extends over 15 amino acids. Per germline, CDR1 SGHRS and CDR2 YFSETQ. The CDR3 DNA follows: TGCGCCAGCAGCTCGGGGGGGGGCCCCCAAGAGACCCAGTACTTC. It is translated as CASSSGGGPQETQYF.

This clonotype occurred a few times. The chain combines TRBV29-1 with TRBJ2-7; D is unresolved. Trimming cost V 4 bases and J 2 bases, with 12 bases left between them. Germline V CDR1 and CDR2: SQVTM, ANQGSEA. The CDR3 totals 13 residues. CDR3 in DNA: TGCAGCGTTGCCTTGGGTACGGCCTACGAGCAGTACTTC. It yields the protein CSVALGTAYEQYF.

This clonotype was seen only a few times. The chain employs TRBV7-9 and TRBJ2-4, with 10 bases aligning to TRBD2. This CDR3 has 16 residues. The germline gives CDR1 SEHNR, CDR2 FQNEAQ (reference sequence). The V gene end was trimmed by 3 bases and the J gene end by 5 bases; junction bases not matched to a gene: 7. CDR3 sequence: CASSFSSGGVENIQYF. The CDR3 DNA sequence: TGTGCCAGCAGCTTCTCCAGCGGGGGGGTTGAAAACATTCAGTACTTC.

This clonotype was detected a few times. This chain joins TRBV12-3 or TRBV12-4 and TRBJ1-3, with unresolved D. V lost 2 bases and J lost 4, with 6 bases in between. CDR3 size: 13 residues. The CDR3 DNA is TGTGCCAGCAGTTTATACCCGGGAAACACCATATATTTT. It specifies CASSLYPGNTIYF.

The gene calls are TRBV11-3 and TRBJ2-2; D is unresolved. The V and J ends lost 0 bases and 3 bases respectively, with 8 bases between them. Germline V gene sequence: CDR1 SGHNT, CDR2 YENEEA. This CDR3 has 15 amino acids. CDR3: CASSLDISYTGELFF. As DNA, the CDR3 is TGTGCCAGCAGCTTAGATATATCCTACACCGGGGAGCTGTTTTTT.

This clonotype was picked up a small number of times. The rearrangement links TRBV7-3 to TRBJ2-1; D is unresolved. The length of the CDR3 is 15 residues. V lost 2 bases, J lost 9 bases, and 17 bases lay in between. The V gene's germline CDR1 is SGHTA and CDR2 FQGTGA. CDR3 sequence (DNA): TGTGCCAGCAGCTTACGCTTCGGGTCTCGTAGTGAGCAGTTCTTC. Protein: CASSLRFGSRSEQFF. The complete variable domain, with remaining parts taken from reference TRBV7-3 and TRBJ2-1, reads GAGVSQTPSNKVTEKGKYVELRCDPISGHTALYWYRQSLGQGPEFLIYFQGTGAADDSGLPNDRFFAVRPEGSVSTLKIQRTERGDSAVYLCASSLRFGSRSEQFFGPGTRLTVL.

This clonotype was seen more than once but under ten times. V and J are TRBV5-4 and TRBJ2-5, with 8 bases lining up with TRBD1. After removal of 2 bases from V and 5 bases from J, the junction contained 14 bases not matched to a gene. CDR3 length: 17 amino acids. CDR1 SGHNT and CDR2 YYREEE come from the germline V gene (reference sequence). CDR3 in DNA: TGTGCCAGCAGCTTTCGGAGGCTAGACAGGGGCGGCGAGACCCAGTACTTC. This translates into CASSFRRLDRGGETQYF.

The table lists this clonotype with a few counts. This CDR3 reads CASLNRFGVGSYEQYF. CDR3 in DNA: TGTGCCAGCCTAAACCGTTTCGGAGTGGGGTCCTACGAGCAGTACTTC. V gene TRBV6-5 combines with J gene TRBJ2-7; D uncertain. CDR3 length: 16 amino acids. Germline assignment: CDR1 MNHEY and CDR2 SVGAGI. V shed 8 bases and J shed 1 base, with 21 bases lying between them.

CDR3 region: CASSFPEQFF. The CDR3 DNA is TGTGCCAGCAGTTTCCCTGAGCAGTTCTTC. The genes are TRBV27 and TRBJ2-1; the D is unclear. Trimming took 3 bases from V and 9 from J, leaving 3 bases between them. CDR1 is MNHEY, CDR2 SMNVEV, per germline (reference sequence). There are 10 residues in the CDR3.

The CDR3 is CASSDGGHTNNEQFF. As DNA, the CDR3 is TGCGCCAGCAGCGACGGGGGACACACTAACAATGAGCAGTTCTTC. The chain uses TRBV5-1 and TRBJ2-1; either TRBD1 or TRBD2 may fit D (6 bases each). Trimming took off 4 bases at V and 5 bases at J, with 16 bases between the two ends. Germline CDR1 is SGHRS and CDR2 is YFSETQ. The CDR3 has 15 residues.

This clonotype came up a few times. The chain links TRBV28 to TRBJ2-1, with 13 positions matching TRBD2. Per germline, CDR1 MDHEN and CDR2 SYDVKM. V trimming: 6 bases; J trimming: 8 bases; junction bases outside the gene matches: 7. This CDR3 comprises 15 residues. As DNA, the CDR3 is TGTGCCAGCAGCCTGGGGACTAGCGGGATGTATGAGCAGTTCTTC. Its translation is CASSLGTSGMYEQFF.

J is TRBJ1-2 and V is TRBV4-1; 8 bases are a match to TRBD1. Unmatched junction bases numbered 16, after V lost 5 bases and J lost 5 bases. Germline lookup yields CDR1 MGHRA and CDR2 YSYEKL. The length of the CDR3 is 17 residues. For the CDR3, the DNA is TGCGCCAGCAGCTTCCCAGGGGGCGTAACGGGGGGATATGGCTACACCTTC. Protein product: CASSFPGGVTGGYGYTF.

This clonotype was seen only a few times. V is TRBV2 and J is TRBJ2-1, with D perhaps TRBD1 or TRBD2 (5 bases each). The length of the CDR3 is 14 residues. In germline, CDR1 is SNHLY, CDR2 FYNNEI. Trimming left V 10 bases short and J 7 bases short, with 20 bases between. CDR3 DNA sequence: TGTGCCATCCCCCGGGACCCCTTGGGGAATGAGCAGTTCTTC. Translating it yields CAIPRDPLGNEQFF.

V is TRBV3-1 and J is TRBJ1-1; tentative D call: TRBD1 (5 bases). With 6 bases removed from V and 5 bases from J, the gap between germline ends came to 13 bases. The V gene's germline CDR1 is LGHDT and CDR2 YNNKEL (reference sequence). The CDR3 has 13 amino acids. This chain's CDR3 is CASRETAYTEAFF. The CDR3 DNA follows: TGTGCCAGCAGGGAGACAGCCTATACTGAAGCTTTCTTT.

This clonotype came up a few times. The rearrangement links TRBV4-1 to TRBJ2-3; no definite D call. The CDR3 spans 17 residues. Germline CDR1 MGHRA, CDR2 YSYEKL. The ends were cut back, 1 base at V and 2 bases at J, with 16 bases in the middle. The CDR3: CASSQGRRGPYTDTQYF. The CDR3 bases are TGCGCCAGCAGCCAAGGACGGCGAGGCCCCTACACAGATACGCAGTATTTT.

This clonotype was counted only a few times. The chain recombines TRBV7-6 with TRBJ2-3, with D possibly being TRBD1 (6 bases). Trimming shortened V by 1 base and J by 4 bases, and 21 bases separated the two germline ends. CDR3 length: 18 residues. Germline V gives CDR1 SGHVS, CDR2 FNYEAQ. CDR3 amino acids: CASSLVPSGANAPDTQYF. The CDR3 DNA reads as TGTGCCAGCAGCTTAGTCCCCTCAGGGGCGAATGCACCAGATACGCAGTATTTT.

V usage is TRBV7-9 and J usage is TRBJ1-6, with D perhaps TRBD1 (5 bases). Germline loops: CDR1 SEHNR, CDR2 FQNEAQ (reference sequence). V was shortened by 5 bases and J by 4 bases, with 12 bases between the two germline ends. The CDR3 totals 15 residues. CDR3 nucleotide sequence: TGTGCCAGCAGCCCTAGGGGAAATTATAATTCACCCCTCCACTTT. Translating gives CASSPRGNYNSPLHF. Full variable domain (remainder filled in from reference TRBV7-9 and TRBJ1-6): DTGVSQNPRHKITKRGQNVTFRCDPISEHNRLYWYRQTLGQGPEFLTYFQNEAQLEKSRLLSDRFSAERPKGSFSTLEIQRTEQGDSAMYLCASSPRGNYNSPLHFGNGTRLTVT.

This chain joins TRBV20-1 and TRBJ1-2; 8 nucleotides line up with TRBD1. The CDR3 runs 14 residues. Germline loops: CDR1 DFQATT, CDR2 SNEGSKA (reference sequence). V lost 6 bases to trimming and J lost 3 bases; unmatched junction nucleotides: 9. The CDR3 DNA reads as TGCAGTGCAACGGACGGACAGGGCCACTATGGCTACACCTTC. Translation: CSATDGQGHYGYTF.

V usage is TRBV6-6 and J usage is TRBJ2-3; 9 nucleotides align to TRBD2. Germline loops: CDR1 MNHNY, CDR2 SVGAGI (reference sequence). This CDR3 spans 15 amino acids. Trimming at V came to 0 bases and at J to 7 bases, leaving 5 bases not matched to a gene. The DNA of the CDR3 is TGTGCCAGCAGTTACTCGTCTAGCGGGACAAATACGCAGTATTTT. The encoded protein is CASSYSSSGTNTQYF.